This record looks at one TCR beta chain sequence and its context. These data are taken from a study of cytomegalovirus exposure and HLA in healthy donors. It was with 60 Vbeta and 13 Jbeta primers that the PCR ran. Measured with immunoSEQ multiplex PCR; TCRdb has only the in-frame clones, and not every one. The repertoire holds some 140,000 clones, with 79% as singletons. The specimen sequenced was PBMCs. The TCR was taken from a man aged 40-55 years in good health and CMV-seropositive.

The CDR3 here is CAWSWGDGAFF. The DNA for the CDR3 is TGTGCCTGGAGTTGGGGCGATGGAGCTTTCTTT. This chain uses TRBV30 with TRBJ1-1, with D possibly TRBD1 on 5 matching bases. The CDR3 covers 11 residues. Germline V CDR1 and CDR2: GTSNPN, SVGIG (reference sequence). Between the trimmed V and J ends, which lost 2 bases and 10 bases, there was a span of 11 bases.